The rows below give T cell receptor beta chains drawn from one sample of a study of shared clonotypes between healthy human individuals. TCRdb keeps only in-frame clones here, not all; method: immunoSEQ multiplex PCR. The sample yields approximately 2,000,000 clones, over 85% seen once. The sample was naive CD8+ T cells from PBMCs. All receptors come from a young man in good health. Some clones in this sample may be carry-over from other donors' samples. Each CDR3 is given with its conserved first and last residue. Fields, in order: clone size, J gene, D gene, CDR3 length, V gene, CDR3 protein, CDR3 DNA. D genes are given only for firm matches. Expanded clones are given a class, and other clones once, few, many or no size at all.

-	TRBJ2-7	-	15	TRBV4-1	CASSQGWEAPYEQYF	TGCGCCAGCAGCCAAGGGTGGGAGGCCCCCTACGAGCAGTACTTC
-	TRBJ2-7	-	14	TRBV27	CASSLSDGFYEQYF	TGTGCCAGCAGCCTGTCTGACGGGTTCTACGAGCAGTACTTC
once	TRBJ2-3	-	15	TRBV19	CASSIFLTSTDTQYF	TGTGCCAGTAGTATATTTTTAACTAGCACAGATACGCAGTATTTT
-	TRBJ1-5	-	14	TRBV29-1	CSVSYGGVGQPQHF	TGCAGCGTTTCCTACGGGGGGGTAGGTCAGCCCCAGCATTTT
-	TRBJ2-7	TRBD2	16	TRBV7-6	CASSLARGGIYNEQYF	TGTGCCAGCAGCTTAGCGCGGGGGGGGATTTACAACGAGCAGTACTTC
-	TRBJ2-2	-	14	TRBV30	CAQQTGGLAGELFF	TGTGCCCAACAAACCGGGGGGCTGGCCGGGGAGCTGTTTTTT
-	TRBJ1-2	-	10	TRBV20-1	CSATGYGYTF	TGCAGTGCTACAGGGTATGGCTACACCTTC
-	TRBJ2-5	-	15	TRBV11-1	CASSLLEEGQETQYF	TGTGCCAGCAGCTTACTTGAAGAGGGTCAAGAGACCCAGTACTTC
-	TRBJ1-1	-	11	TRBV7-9	CASSHGVEAFF	TGTGCCAGCAGCCACGGGGTTGAAGCTTTCTTT
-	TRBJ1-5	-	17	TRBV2	CASSEYRSKRVHQPQHF	TGTGCCAGCAGTGAATATAGGTCAAAGCGTGTCCATCAGCCCCAGCATTTT
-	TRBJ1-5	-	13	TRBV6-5	CASSYEFNQPQHF	TGTGCCAGCAGTTATGAGTTCAATCAGCCCCAGCATTTT
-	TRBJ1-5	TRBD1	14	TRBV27	CASSPDRGLWAQHF	TGTGCCAGCAGTCCAGACAGGGGCCTCTGGGCCCAGCATTTT
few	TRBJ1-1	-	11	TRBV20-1	CSARVEQTAFF	TGCAGTGCTAGAGTGGAACAAACGGCTTTCTTT
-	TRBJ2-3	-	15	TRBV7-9	CASTPPGSSTDTQYF	TGTGCCAGCACTCCCCCCGGTTCTAGCACAGATACGCAGTATTTT
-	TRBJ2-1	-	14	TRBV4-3	CASSQAHQYNEQFF	TGCGCCAGCAGCCAAGCGCACCAGTACAATGAGCAGTTCTTC
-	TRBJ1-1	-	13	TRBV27	CASSKIAKTEAFF	TGTGCCAGCAGTAAGATCGCGAAGACGGAAGCTTTCTTT
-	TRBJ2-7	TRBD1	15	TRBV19	CASSRYGTAGTEQYF	TGTGCCAGTAGTAGGTATGGGACAGCAGGAACCGAGCAGTACTTC
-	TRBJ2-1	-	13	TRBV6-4	CASSAERDNEQFF	TGTGCCAGCAGTGCGGAACGGGACAACGAGCAGTTCTTC
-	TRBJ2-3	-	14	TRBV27	CASSPGSVRDTQYF	TGTGCCAGCAGTCCCGGCTCGGTACGAGATACGCAGTATTTT
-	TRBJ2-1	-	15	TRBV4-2	CASSQELAGRNEQFF	TGTGCCAGCAGCCAAGAACTTGCAGGGAGGAATGAGCAGTTCTTC
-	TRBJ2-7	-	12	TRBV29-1	CSAYRAGGEQYF	TGCAGCGCTTACAGGGCCGGTGGGGAGCAGTACTTC
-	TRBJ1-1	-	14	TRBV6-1	CASSGSSQSTEAFF	TGTGCCAGCAGTGGCTCGTCGCAGAGCACTGAAGCTTTCTTT
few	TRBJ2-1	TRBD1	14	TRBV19	CASSAHRDSNEQFF	TGTGCCAGTAGTGCTCACAGGGACAGCAATGAGCAGTTCTTC
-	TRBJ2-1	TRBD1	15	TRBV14	CASSQTGKAYNEQFF	TGTGCCAGCAGCCAGACAGGGAAGGCTTACAATGAGCAGTTCTTC
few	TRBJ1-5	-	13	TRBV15	CATSRVREQPQHF	TGTGCCACCAGCAGGGTTAGGGAACAGCCCCAGCATTTT
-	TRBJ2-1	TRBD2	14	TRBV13	CASSSSGSRYEQFF	TGTGCCAGCAGCTCTAGCGGGAGTCGCTATGAGCAGTTCTTC
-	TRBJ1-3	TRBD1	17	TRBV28	CASSLQGAAVSGNTIYF	TGTGCCAGCAGTTTACAGGGGGCCGCCGTGAGTGGAAACACCATATATTTT
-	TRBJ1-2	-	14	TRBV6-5	CASSYSAQMLGYTF	TGTGCCAGCAGTTACTCGGCCCAGATGCTAGGCTACACCTTC
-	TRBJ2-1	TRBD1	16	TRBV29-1	CSVSGTGGERYNEQFF	TGCAGCGTTTCCGGGACAGGGGGCGAGCGCTACAATGAGCAGTTCTTC
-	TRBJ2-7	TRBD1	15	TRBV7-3	CASSLGTGYSYEQYF	TGTGCCAGCAGCCTCGGGACAGGGTACTCCTACGAGCAGTACTTC
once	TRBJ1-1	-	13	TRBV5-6	CASSLPRGTEAFF	TGTGCCAGCAGCCTACCCCGGGGGACTGAAGCTTTCTTT
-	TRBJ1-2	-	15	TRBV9	CASSPPNEGGYGYTF	TGTGCCAGCAGCCCTCCCAATGAGGGCGGCTATGGCTACACCTTC
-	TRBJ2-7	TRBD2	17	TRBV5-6	CASSLAPGLAYTYEQYF	TGTGCCAGCAGCTTGGCCCCGGGACTAGCGTACACCTACGAGCAGTACTTC
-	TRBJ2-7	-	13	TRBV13	CASSPHTPREQYF	TGTGCCAGCAGCCCGCACACCCCCCGCGAGCAGTACTTC
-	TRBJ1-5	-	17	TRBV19	CASNIRPNGPPDQPQHF	TGTGCCAGTAACATTCGCCCCAACGGGCCCCCCGATCAGCCCCAGCATTTT
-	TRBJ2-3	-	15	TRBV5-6	CASSFRGGRTDTQYF	TGTGCCAGCAGCTTTAGGGGCGGGCGCACAGATACGCAGTATTTT
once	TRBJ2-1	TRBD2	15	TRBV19	CASSVTSGGPNEQFF	TGTGCCAGTAGTGTAACTAGCGGGGGGCCCAATGAGCAGTTCTTC
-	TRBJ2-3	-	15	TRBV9	CASSAQGTLTDTQYF	TGTGCCAGCAGCGCCCAGGGAACCCTCACAGATACGCAGTATTTT